The 18 T cell receptor beta chains reported below all come from one sample, sequenced in a study of OX40 agonist ivuxolimab in advanced cancers. Only in-frame clones appear in the TCRdb table, and some are missing; sequencing was by immunoSEQ multiplex PCR. This table has 5,500 to 7,000 clones, around four fifths appearing once. Sequencing used CD4+ or CD8+ T cells sorted from blood, obtained in a trial of the OX40 agonist ivuxolimab. The receptors stem from an adult with an advanced solid tumor such as melanoma, head and neck, liver or kidney cancer.

This chain uses TRBV5-4 with TRBJ1-1, with D possibly being TRBD1 (5 bases). Germline lookup yields CDR1 SGHNT and CDR2 YYREEE (reference sequence). The ends were cut back, 0 bases at V and 3 bases at J, with 9 bases in the middle. The CDR3 sequence is 14 residues long. The CDR3 loop reads CASSLVARDTEAFF. Written as DNA, the CDR3 is TGTGCCAGCAGCTTGGTAGCCAGGGACACTGAAGCTTTCTTT.

This clone was seen only once. The chain carries TRBV10-2 and TRBJ1-1; no definite D call. CDR3 length: 12 residues. Looked up from germline, CDR1 is WSHSY and CDR2 is SAAADI. The V end lost 0 bases, the J end lost 3 bases, and 2 bases lay between the germline ends. The CDR3 reads CASSESDTEAFF. CDR3 sequence (DNA): TGCGCCAGCAGTGAGTCGGACACTGAAGCTTTCTTT.

V gene TRBV5-5 combines with J gene TRBJ1-1; 8 bases are a match to TRBD1. V dropped 2 bases and J dropped 1; count of bases not matched to a gene: 13. The germline V gene encodes CDR1 SGHKS and CDR2 YYEKEE (reference sequence). The CDR3 consists of 18 residues. CDR3 nucleotides: TGTGCCAGCAGCTTTGGGGAAATGACAGGGGCACAGAACACTGAAGCTTTCTTT. Its protein product is CASSFGEMTGAQNTEAFF.

Here the CDR3 DNA reads TGTGCCAGCAGCTTAGGGGAGGGGGACGACTACGAGCAGTACTTC. This encodes CASSLGEGDDYEQYF. The V gene is TRBV7-2, the J gene TRBJ2-7, with D possibly being TRBD2 (7 bases). The CDR3 is 15 residues long. Deletions cut 1 base from V and 3 bases from J, with 13 bases between. The germline gives CDR1 SGHTA, CDR2 FQGNSA.

This clone showed up just a few times. This chain links TRBV5-1 with TRBJ2-7, with D perhaps being TRBD1 or TRBD2 (5 bases each). This CDR3 is 16 amino acids long. V gave up 4 bases and J gave up 0 bases, with 17 bases separating them. The V gene's germline CDR1 is SGHRS and CDR2 YFSETQ. The CDR3 is CASSLGAGRSSYEQYF. The CDR3 DNA is TGCGCCAGCAGCCTCGGGGCAGGGCGGAGCTCCTACGAGCAGTACTTC.

This chain joins TRBV29-1 and TRBJ2-3, with D hard to call. CDR1 and CDR2 (germline): SQVTM, ANQGSEA. The CDR3 totals 15 residues. CDR3 residues: CLDPMADWPTDTQYF. In nucleotides, the CDR3 is TGCCTTGACCCAATGGCCGACTGGCCCACAGATACGCAGTATTTT.

The chain uses TRBV27 and TRBJ1-5; TRBD1 matches at 9 bases. The CDR3 totals 16 residues. V shed 5 bases and J 0 bases; nucleotides not matched to a gene: 5. Germline assignment: CDR1 MNHEY and CDR2 SMNVEV (reference sequence). CDR3 residues: CASSPGTGYSNQPQHF. The CDR3 nucleotides read TGTGCCAGCAGTCCCGGGACAGGGTATAGCAATCAGCCCCAGCATTTT.

This sequence joins TRBV6-5 and TRBJ2-5, with a tentative D call TRBD2 (6 bases). V was trimmed by 3 bases and J by 4 bases, leaving 9 bases between them. The V gene's germline CDR1 is MNHEY and CDR2 SVGAGI. The CDR3 contains 13 residues. The CDR3 nucleotides read TGTGCCAGCAGTTATCTGGGGGGAGAGACCCAGTACTTC. Its translation: CASSYLGGETQYF.

V is TRBV19 and J is TRBJ1-1, with D hard to call. V gave up 7 bases and J gave up 3 bases, with 15 bases separating them. Germline V gene sequence: CDR1 LNHDA, CDR2 SQIVND (reference sequence). This CDR3 is 14 amino acids long. CDR3 DNA sequence: TGTGCCAGTACCGGGGAGGCAAGTCACACTGAAGCTTTCTTT. Amino acids: CASTGEASHTEAFF.

This clone appeared once. J is TRBJ2-1 and V is TRBV6-5; TRBD2 is a possible D gene (5 bases). From germline, CDR1 is MNHEY and CDR2 SVGAGI. The CDR3 is 16 residues long. V was pared by 0 bases and J by 0 bases, with 9 bases between. As DNA, the CDR3 is TGTGCCAGCAGTTACTCGGAGGTTAGCTCCTACAATGAGCAGTTCTTC. Amino acids: CASSYSEVSSYNEQFF.

The chain combines TRBV11-3 with TRBJ1-5; D remains unclear. Germline CDR1 and CDR2: SGHNT and YENEEA. The CDR3 is made up of 15 amino acids. Deletions cut 0 bases from V and 5 bases from J, with 11 bases between. In nucleotides, the CDR3 is TGTGCCAGCAGCTTAGAAGGGAGGGAGGATCAGCCCCAGCATTTT. It encodes CASSLEGREDQPQHF.

The rearrangement links TRBV5-1 to TRBJ1-1, with a weak D call TRBD1 (5 bases). Trimming shortened V by 4 bases and J by 7 bases, and 17 bases separated the two germline ends. CDR1 SGHRS and CDR2 YFSETQ come from the germline V gene. The CDR3 length is 14 residues. DNA for the CDR3: TGCGCCAGCAGCGCTCAGGGATCTGGTAGTGAAGCTTTCTTT. It translates to CASSAQGSGSEAFF. Filled out from reference TRBV5-1 and TRBJ1-1, the complete variable domain reads KAGVTQTPRYLIKTRGQQVTLSCSPISGHRSVSWYQQTPGQGLQFLFEYFSETQRNKGNFPGRFSGRQFSNSRSEMNVSTLELGDSALYLCASSAQGSGSEAFFGQGTRLTVV.

This clone was observed a few times. This chain joins TRBV19 and TRBJ2-7; D gene ambiguous. The CDR3 length is 13 residues. Trimming shortened V by 5 bases and J by 6 bases, and 14 bases separated the two germline ends. The V gene's germline CDR1 is LNHDA and CDR2 SQIVND (reference sequence). CDR3 coding DNA: TGTGCCAGTAGTCCCACCGAGGTCCGCGAGCAGTACTTC. Translation: CASSPTEVREQYF.

The chain has TRBV7-9 and TRBJ1-1; D is unclear. This CDR3 has 14 amino acids. Germline CDR1 reads SEHNR; CDR2 reads FQNEAQ (reference sequence). V lost 3 bases to trimming and J lost 1 base, with 9 bases between them. CDR3 protein: CASSLTSQNTEAFF. DNA of the CDR3: TGTGCCAGCAGCTTGACATCCCAGAACACTGAAGCTTTCTTT.

Only a few counts were recorded for this clone. This chain connects TRBV13 to TRBJ1-1; D unclear. The germline V and J ends were trimmed by 0 bases and 4 bases, with 9 bases remaining between them. Germline V CDR1 and CDR2: PRHDT, FYEKMQ (reference sequence). This CDR3 is 14 amino acids long. The CDR3 nucleotides read TGTGCCAGCAGCTTAGGTGGAAGGAGCACTGAAGCTTTCTTT. Translated: CASSLGGRSTEAFF.

With regard to this clone: The sample holds other DNA sequences that translate to the same CDR3. The chain joins TRBV7-7 to TRBJ2-5; 8 positions match TRBD1. This CDR3 is 14 amino acids long. Trimming cost V 3 bases and J 3 bases; bases outside gene matches: 3. Looked up from germline, CDR1 is SSHAT and CDR2 is FNYEAQ (reference sequence). The CDR3 loop reads CASSFLQGEETQYF. The DNA of the CDR3 is TGTGCCAGCAGCTTTTTACAGGGGGAAGAGACCCAGTACTTC. Full variable domain (remainder filled in from reference TRBV7-7 and TRBJ2-5): GAGVSQSPRYKVTKRGQDVTLRCDPISSHATLYWYQQALGQGPEFLTYFNYEAQPDKSGLPSDRFSAERPEGSISTLTIQRTEQRDSAMYRCASSFLQGEETQYFGPGTRLLVL.

The rearrangement joins TRBV28 to TRBJ2-2; D is unclear. Germline V gene data show CDR1 as MDHEN and CDR2 as SYDVKM. The CDR3 loop spans 15 amino acids. V was shortened by 6 bases and J by 2 bases, with 13 bases between the two germline ends. CDR3 region: CASSRVQVNTGELFF. The CDR3 nucleotides are TGTGCCAGCAGCCGCGTTCAGGTTAACACCGGGGAGCTGTTTTTT.

The rearrangement joins TRBV10-2 to TRBJ1-5; possibly TRBD1 for D (5 bases). The germline V gene encodes CDR1 WSHSY and CDR2 SAAADI. The CDR3 length is 15 residues. The V gene lost 2 bases and the J gene lost 3 bases, with 11 bases spanning the gap. The CDR3: CASSEDSLFNQPQHF. The CDR3 nucleotides are TGCGCCAGCAGTGAGGACAGCCTTTTCAATCAGCCCCAGCATTTT.